This T cell receptor (beta chain) was found in a study of siplizumab effects on memory and regulatory T cells. The study's findings and limits: Apparently more diverse than memory cells, naive T cells also seemed major alloresponse contributors.

The data were produced by immunoSEQ multiplex PCR, yet TCRdb's version contains in-frame clones alone and is incomplete. Counted here are some 100,000 clones, about 91% occurring once; the ten biggest clones make up 2.6%. Note on this clone: Its antigen is still unknown.

Input material: CD4+ T cells sorted from blood. This receptor was taken from a human donor in good health. Some clones in this sample may be carry-over from other donors' samples.

The CDR3 DNA reads as TGTGCCAGCAATCCCAGAAGGCCCTTTGGGACTAGCCCACTCTACGAGCAGTACTTC. Amino acids: CASNPRRPFGTSPLYEQYF. This rearrangement joins TRBV28 to TRBJ2-7, with 9 bases that match TRBD2. This CDR3 contains 19 residues. CDR1 is MDHEN, CDR2 SYDVKM, per germline. The V and J ends lost 7 bases and 3 bases, in that order; junction bases with no gene match: 22.